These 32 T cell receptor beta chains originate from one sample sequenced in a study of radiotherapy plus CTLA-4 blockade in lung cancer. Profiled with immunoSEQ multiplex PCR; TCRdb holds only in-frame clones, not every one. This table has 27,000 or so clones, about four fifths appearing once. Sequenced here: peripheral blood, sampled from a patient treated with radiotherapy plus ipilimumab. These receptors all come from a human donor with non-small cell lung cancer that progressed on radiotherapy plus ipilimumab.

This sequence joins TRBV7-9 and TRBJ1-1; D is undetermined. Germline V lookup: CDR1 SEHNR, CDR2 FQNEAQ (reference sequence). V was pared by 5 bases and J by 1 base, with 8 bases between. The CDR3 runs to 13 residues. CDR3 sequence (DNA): TGTGCCAGCAGCGCGCGGTGGAACACTGAAGCTTTCTTT. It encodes CASSARWNTEAFF.

The CDR3 nucleotides read TGTGCCAGCGGGACTAGCGGCTACAATGAGCAGTTCTTC. The encoded protein is CASGTSGYNEQFF. The chain has TRBV6-1 and TRBJ2-1; TRBD2 agrees at 11 bases. This CDR3 comprises 13 residues. The V gene end was trimmed by 8 bases and the J gene end by 3 bases; junction bases not matched to a gene: 0. Germline lookup yields CDR1 MNHNS and CDR2 SASEGT.

Here the CDR3 reads CASSYSGGSGGYTF. The CDR3 nucleotides read TGTGCCAGCAGTTACTCTGGGGGCTCGGGAGGCTACACCTTC. The chain carries TRBV6-6 and TRBJ1-2; D might be TRBD1 (6 bases). Deletions cut 0 bases from V and 8 bases from J, with 13 bases between. This CDR3 spans 14 amino acids. Germline V gene data show CDR1 as MNHNY and CDR2 as SVGAGI (reference sequence).

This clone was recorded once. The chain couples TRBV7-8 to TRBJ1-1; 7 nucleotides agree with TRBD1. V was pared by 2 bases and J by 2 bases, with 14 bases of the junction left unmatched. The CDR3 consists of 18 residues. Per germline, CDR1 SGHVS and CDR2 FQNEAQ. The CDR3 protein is CASSLLGGGIGVNTEAFF. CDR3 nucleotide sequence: TGTGCCAGCAGCTTACTGGGAGGGGGCATAGGAGTAAACACTGAAGCTTTCTTT.

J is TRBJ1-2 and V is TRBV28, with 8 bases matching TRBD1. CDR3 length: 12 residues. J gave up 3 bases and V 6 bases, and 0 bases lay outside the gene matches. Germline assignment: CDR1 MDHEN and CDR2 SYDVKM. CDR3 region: CASRTGDYGYTF. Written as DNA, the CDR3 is TGTGCCAGCAGGACAGGGGACTATGGCTACACCTTC.

The CDR3 coding sequence is TGTGCCAGCAGCTATGACATATCCTACGAGCAGTACTTC. Translated, it gives CASSYDISYEQYF. The genes are TRBV6-5 and TRBJ2-7, with D uncertain. V was trimmed by 6 bases and J by 1 base, leaving 10 bases between them. The CDR3 consists of 13 residues. Germline assignment: CDR1 MNHEY and CDR2 SVGAGI.

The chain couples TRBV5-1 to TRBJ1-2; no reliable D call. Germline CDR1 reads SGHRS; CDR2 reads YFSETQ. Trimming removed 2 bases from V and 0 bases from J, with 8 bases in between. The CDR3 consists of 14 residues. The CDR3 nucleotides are TGCGCCAGCAGCTTAGGAGAACCTAACTATGGCTACACCTTC. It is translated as CASSLGEPNYGYTF.

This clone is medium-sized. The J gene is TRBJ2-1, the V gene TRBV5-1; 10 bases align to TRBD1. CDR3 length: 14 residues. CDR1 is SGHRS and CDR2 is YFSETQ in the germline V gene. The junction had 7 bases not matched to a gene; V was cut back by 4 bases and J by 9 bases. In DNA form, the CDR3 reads TGCGCCAGCAGCGGTGAGACAGGGGGCGGTGAGCAGTTCTTC. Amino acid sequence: CASSGETGGGEQFF. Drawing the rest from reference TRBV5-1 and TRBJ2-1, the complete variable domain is KAGVTQTPRYLIKTRGQQVTLSCSPISGHRSVSWYQQTPGQGLQFLFEYFSETQRNKGNFPGRFSGRQFSNSRSEMNVSTLELGDSALYLCASSGETGGGEQFFGPGTRLTVL.

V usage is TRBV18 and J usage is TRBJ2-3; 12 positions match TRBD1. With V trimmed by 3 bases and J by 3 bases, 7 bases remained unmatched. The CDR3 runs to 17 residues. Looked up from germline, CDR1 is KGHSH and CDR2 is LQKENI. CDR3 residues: CASSPRDRGRGTDTQYF. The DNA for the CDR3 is TGTGCCAGCTCACCCCGGGACAGGGGGCGCGGGACAGATACGCAGTATTTT.

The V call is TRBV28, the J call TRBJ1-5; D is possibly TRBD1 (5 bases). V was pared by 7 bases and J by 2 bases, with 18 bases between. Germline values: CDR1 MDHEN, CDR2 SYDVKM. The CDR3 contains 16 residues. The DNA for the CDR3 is TGTGCCAGCACAGGGAGGGAACTTTTTGGCAATCAGCCCCAGCATTTT. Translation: CASTGRELFGNQPQHF.

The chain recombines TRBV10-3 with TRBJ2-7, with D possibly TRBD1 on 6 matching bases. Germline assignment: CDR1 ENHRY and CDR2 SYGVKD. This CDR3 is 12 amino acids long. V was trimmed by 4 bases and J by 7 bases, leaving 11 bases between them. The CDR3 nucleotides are TGTGCCATCAGTGTAGAGGGGGAGGAGCAGTACTTC. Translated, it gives CAISVEGEEQYF.

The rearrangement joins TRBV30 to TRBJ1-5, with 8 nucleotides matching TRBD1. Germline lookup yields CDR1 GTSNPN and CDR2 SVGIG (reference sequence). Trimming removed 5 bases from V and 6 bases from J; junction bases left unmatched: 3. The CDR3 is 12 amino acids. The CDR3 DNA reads TGTGCCTGGGGACAGGGCGGTCAGCCCCAGCATTTT. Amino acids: CAWGQGGQPQHF.

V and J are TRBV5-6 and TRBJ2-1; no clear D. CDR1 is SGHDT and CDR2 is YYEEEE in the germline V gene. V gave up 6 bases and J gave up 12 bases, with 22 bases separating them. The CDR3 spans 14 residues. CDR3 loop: CASNPRTTPGLQFF. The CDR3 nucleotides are TGTGCCAGCAATCCCCGGACGACTCCCGGGCTGCAGTTCTTC.

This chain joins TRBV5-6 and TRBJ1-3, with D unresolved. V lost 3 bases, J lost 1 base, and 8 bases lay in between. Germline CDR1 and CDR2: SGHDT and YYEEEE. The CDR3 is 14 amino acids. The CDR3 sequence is CASSSVASGNTIYF. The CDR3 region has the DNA TGTGCCAGCAGCTCTGTGGCTTCTGGAAACACCATATATTTT.

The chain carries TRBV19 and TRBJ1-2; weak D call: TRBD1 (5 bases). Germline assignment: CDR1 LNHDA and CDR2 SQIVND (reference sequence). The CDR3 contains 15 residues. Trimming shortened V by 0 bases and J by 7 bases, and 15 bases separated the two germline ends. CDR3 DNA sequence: TGTGCCAGTAGTATAGATCGAGGGGAAAGAGGTGGCTACACCTTC. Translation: CASSIDRGERGGYTF.

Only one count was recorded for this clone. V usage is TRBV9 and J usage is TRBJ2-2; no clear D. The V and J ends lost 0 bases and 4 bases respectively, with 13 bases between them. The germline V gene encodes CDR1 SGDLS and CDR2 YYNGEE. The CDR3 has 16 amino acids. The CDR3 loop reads CASSVVPGPSTGELFF. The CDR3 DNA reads TGTGCCAGCAGCGTAGTTCCTGGGCCGTCCACCGGGGAGCTGTTTTTT. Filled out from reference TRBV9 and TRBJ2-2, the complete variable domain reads DSGVTQTPKHLITATGQRVTLRCSPRSGDLSVYWYQQSLDQGLQFLIQYYNGEERAKGNILERFSAQQFPDLHSELNLSSLELGDSALYFCASSVVPGPSTGELFFGEGSRLTVL.

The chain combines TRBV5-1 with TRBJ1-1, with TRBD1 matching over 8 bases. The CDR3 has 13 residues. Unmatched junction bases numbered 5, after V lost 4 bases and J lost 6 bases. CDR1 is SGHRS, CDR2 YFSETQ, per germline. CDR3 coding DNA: TGCGCCAGCAGCATCGGACAGGGCGCTGAAGCTTTCTTT. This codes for CASSIGQGAEAFF.

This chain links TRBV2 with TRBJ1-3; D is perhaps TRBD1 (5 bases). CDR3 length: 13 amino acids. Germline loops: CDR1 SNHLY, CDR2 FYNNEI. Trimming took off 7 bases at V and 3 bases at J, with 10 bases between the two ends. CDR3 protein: CASNQQVGNTIYF. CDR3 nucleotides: TGTGCCAGCAATCAACAGGTTGGAAACACCATATATTTT.

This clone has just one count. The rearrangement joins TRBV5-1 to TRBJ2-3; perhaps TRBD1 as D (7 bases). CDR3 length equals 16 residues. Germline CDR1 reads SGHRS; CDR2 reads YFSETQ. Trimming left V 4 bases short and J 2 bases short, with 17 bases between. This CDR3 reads CASSGGTVGPTDTQYF. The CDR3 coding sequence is TGCGCCAGCAGCGGCGGGACAGTGGGGCCCACAGATACGCAGTATTTT.

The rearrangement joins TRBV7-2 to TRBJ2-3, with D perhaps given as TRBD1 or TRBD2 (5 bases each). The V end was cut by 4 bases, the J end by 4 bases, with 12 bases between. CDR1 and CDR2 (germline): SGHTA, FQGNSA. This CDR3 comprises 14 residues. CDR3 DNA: TGTGCCAGCAGCTCCTTGGTGGGGGCAGATACGCAGTATTTT. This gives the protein CASSSLVGADTQYF.

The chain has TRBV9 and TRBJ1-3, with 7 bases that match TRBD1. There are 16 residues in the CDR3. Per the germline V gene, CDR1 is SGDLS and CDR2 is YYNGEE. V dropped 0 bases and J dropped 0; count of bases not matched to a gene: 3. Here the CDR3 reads CASSVATGTSGNTIYF. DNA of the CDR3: TGTGCCAGCAGCGTAGCGACAGGGACCTCTGGAAACACCATATATTTT.

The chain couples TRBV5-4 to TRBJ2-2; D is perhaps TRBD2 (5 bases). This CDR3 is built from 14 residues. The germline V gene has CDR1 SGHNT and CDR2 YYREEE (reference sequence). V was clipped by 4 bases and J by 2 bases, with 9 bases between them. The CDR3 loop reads CASSAGGNTGELFF. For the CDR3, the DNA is TGTGCCAGCAGCGCGGGCGGAAACACCGGGGAGCTGTTTTTT.

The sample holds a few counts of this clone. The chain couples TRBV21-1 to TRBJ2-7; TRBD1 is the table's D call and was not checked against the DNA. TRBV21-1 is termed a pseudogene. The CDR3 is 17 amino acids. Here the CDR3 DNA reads TGTGCCAGCAGCAAATTCACTCCGGGACAGGTAGACGACGAGCAGTACTTC. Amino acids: CASSKFTPGQVDDEQYF.

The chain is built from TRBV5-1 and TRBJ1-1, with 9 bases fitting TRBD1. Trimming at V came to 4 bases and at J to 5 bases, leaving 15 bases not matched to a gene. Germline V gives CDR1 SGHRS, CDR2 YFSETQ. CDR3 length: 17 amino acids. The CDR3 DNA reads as TGCGCCAGCAGCCCCGGAAGGGAACAGGGGGCGAGTACTGAAGCTTTCTTT. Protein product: CASSPGREQGASTEAFF.

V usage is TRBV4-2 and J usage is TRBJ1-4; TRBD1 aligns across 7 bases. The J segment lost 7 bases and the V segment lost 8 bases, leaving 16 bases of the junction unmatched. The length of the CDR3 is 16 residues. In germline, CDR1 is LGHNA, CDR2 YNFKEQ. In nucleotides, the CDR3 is TGTGCCAGCCGTCGGAGCGTACGACAGGGAGGTGAAAAACTGTTTTTT. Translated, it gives CASRRSVRQGGEKLFF.

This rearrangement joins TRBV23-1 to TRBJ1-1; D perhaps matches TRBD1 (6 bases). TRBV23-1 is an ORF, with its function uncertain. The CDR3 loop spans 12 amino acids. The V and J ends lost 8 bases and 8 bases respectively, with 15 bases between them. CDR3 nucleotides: TGCGCCAGCTCTCCGGGGGCCGGGGAAGCTTTCTTT. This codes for CASSPGAGEAFF.

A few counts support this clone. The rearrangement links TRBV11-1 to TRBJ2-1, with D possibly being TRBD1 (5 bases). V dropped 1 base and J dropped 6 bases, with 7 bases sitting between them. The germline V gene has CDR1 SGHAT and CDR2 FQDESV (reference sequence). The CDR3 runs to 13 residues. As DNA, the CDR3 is TGTGCCAGCAGCTTAGGGGGCCTCAATGAGCAGTTCTTC. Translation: CASSLGGLNEQFF.

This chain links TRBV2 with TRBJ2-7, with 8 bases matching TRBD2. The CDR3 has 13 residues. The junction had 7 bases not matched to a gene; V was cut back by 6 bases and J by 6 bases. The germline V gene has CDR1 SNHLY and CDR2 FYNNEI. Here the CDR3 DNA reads TGTGCCAGCAGCCCTGAGACTAGCGTCGAGCAGTACTTC. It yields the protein CASSPETSVEQYF.

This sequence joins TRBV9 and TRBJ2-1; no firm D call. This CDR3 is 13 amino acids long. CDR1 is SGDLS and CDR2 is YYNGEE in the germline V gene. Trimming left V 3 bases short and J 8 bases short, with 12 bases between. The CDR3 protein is CASSGSVGYEQFF. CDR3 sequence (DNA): TGTGCCAGCAGCGGAAGTGTGGGGTATGAGCAGTTCTTC.

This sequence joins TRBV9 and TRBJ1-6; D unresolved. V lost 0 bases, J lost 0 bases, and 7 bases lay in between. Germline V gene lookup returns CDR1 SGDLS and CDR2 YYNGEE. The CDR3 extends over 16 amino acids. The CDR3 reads CASSVGPDSYNSPLHF. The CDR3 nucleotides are TGTGCCAGCAGCGTAGGTCCGGACTCCTATAATTCACCCCTCCACTTT. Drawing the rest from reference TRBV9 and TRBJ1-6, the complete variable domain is DSGVTQTPKHLITATGQRVTLRCSPRSGDLSVYWYQQSLDQGLQFLIQYYNGEERAKGNILERFSAQQFPDLHSELNLSSLELGDSALYFCASSVGPDSYNSPLHFGNGTRLTVT.

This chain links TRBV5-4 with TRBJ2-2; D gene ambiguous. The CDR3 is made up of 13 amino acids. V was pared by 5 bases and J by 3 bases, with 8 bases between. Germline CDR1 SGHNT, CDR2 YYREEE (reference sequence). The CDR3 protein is CASRGSDTGELFF. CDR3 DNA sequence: TGTGCCAGCAGGGGGTCGGACACCGGGGAGCTGTTTTTT.

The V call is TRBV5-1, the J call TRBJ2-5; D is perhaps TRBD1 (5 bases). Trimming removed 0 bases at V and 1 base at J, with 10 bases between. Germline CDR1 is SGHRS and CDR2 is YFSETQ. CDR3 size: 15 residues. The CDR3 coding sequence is TGCGCCAGCAGCTTGGGGCCCACAGGCCAAGAGACCCAGTACTTC. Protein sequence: CASSLGPTGQETQYF. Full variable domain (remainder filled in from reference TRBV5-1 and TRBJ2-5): KAGVTQTPRYLIKTRGQQVTLSCSPISGHRSVSWYQQTPGQGLQFLFEYFSETQRNKGNFPGRFSGRQFSNSRSEMNVSTLELGDSALYLCASSLGPTGQETQYFGPGTRLLVL.